This TCR beta chain was retrieved from a study of blood T cell repertoires in COVID-19 (dated by TCRdb to about 2020). Turning to the overall study: Collaborator samples came from the United States, Italy and Spain and covered acute and convalescent phases of COVID-19. Deeply sampled blood TCRbeta repertoires from subjects exposed to, actively infected with, or recovered from COVID-19 were included in the dataset. A de-identified subject ID, COVID-19 status, age in years and sex were almost always included in the sample metadata. A freely available public database, intended as a resource for researchers studying the immune response to SARS-CoV-2, is where the repertoires were released. The material from the prospective study consisted of cDNA or gDNA derived from T cells, B-cell-depleted T cells, or PBMCs. Samples were obtained from the ongoing ImmuneRACE study (first 160 participants) and from about 1,300 subjects provided by 6 global collaborators. HLA class I and class II types, where available, came from metadata supplied by the sample provider rather than from assay-based typing. Points the paper makes about the study in general: The amount of clinical and demographic metadata varied by source and participant and was provided uncurated.

TCRbeta CDR3 regions were amplified from genomic DNA by means of the immunoSEQ Assay, a bias-controlled multiplex PCR. In the source study's methods: The number of nucleated cells in each sample was estimated from the amplification of reference gene primers within the assay. To quantify the absolute abundance of each unique TCRbeta CDR3 rearrangement, sequence reads were collapsed and filtered. For each sample, productive Simpson clonality was calculated as the square root of Simpson's diversity index over productive rearrangements. Drawn from immuneACCESS, this table holds only the in-frame rearrangements with V and J called that TCRdb kept. Clones are partly lost; checked studies trace under half to an unresolved V gene and leave the rest unexplained. V and J calls and clone size follow that table, whereas D and trimming were derived from the DNA. The sample includes fewer than 200,000 clones, with approximately 82% observed a single time. About 4.6% of the sample belongs to the ten largest clones.

Participants in the prospective study were aged roughly 18 to 100 years, lived in about two dozen United States geographic areas, and enrolled through a virtual design. Cohort assignment in the prospective study relied on participant-reported clinical history from a screening survey and a study questionnaire. Recovered participants in ImmuneRACE Cohort 3 were defined as having two consecutive negative NP/OP PCR tests, clearance from a healthcare professional, or resolution of symptoms. Mobile phlebotomists in the prospective study collected whole blood, serum and a nasopharyngeal or oropharyngeal swab from every participant. Participants in the prospective study had the option to provide additional blood draws and questionnaires over an approximately 2-month period. Before DNA extraction, prospective study blood samples were shipped either frozen or at room temperature. As regards this clone: What antigen it recognizes has not been identified. Base quality data are lacking; no much larger clone is found one base away.

V lost 0 bases and J lost 0 bases; the stretch between them is 15 bases long. The CDR3 spans 17 residues, from the cysteine through the phenylalanine. The CDR3 DNA has 51 bases and is translated from base 1. The germline V gene yields SGHRS for CDR1 and YFSETQ for CDR2. Sequencing was carried out using PBMCs or T cells enriched from blood (not recorded which). The sequence derives from a woman between 50 and 59 years old who had recovered from COVID-19. This chain joins TRBV5-1 to TRBJ1-1; TRBD1 is possibly the D segment (5 matching bases). The DNA is as follows: TGCGCCAGCAGCTTGGCCAAGTCAGGGTCGATGAACACTGAAGCTTTCTTT. Translation gives CASSLAKSGSMNTEAFF.